The next 5 T cell receptor beta chains were all read from a single sample in a study of cytomegalovirus exposure and HLA in healthy donors. Both 60 Vbeta primers and 13 Jbeta primers went into the PCR. Only in-frame clones appear in the TCRdb table, and some are missing; sequencing was by immunoSEQ multiplex PCR. The sample has some 190,000 clones, around three quarters seen once. The material sequenced was PBMCs. These receptors were collected from a woman aged 30 to 39 in good health and CMV-seropositive.

This chain uses TRBV5-1 with TRBJ1-2; D is unresolved. The CDR3 totals 14 residues. CDR1 and CDR2 from the germline V gene are SGHRS and YFSETQ. The V gene lost 4 bases and the J gene lost 4 bases, with 14 bases spanning the gap. CDR3 coding DNA: TGCGCCAGCAGCCCCACGAGCGTGGGCTATGGCTACACCTTC. It yields the protein CASSPTSVGYGYTF.

In its sample, this clone was seen a few times. The chain has TRBV6-6 and TRBJ1-5; D ambiguous. Germline CDR1 and CDR2: MNHNY and SVGAGI (reference sequence). The CDR3 contains 13 residues. V lost 7 bases and J lost 9, with 16 bases in between. CDR3 nucleotide sequence: TGTGCCAGCACTCCCTCCAGATACCCGCCCCAGCATTTT. Amino acids: CASTPSRYPPQHF.

J is TRBJ2-1 and V is TRBV6-1; 14 positions match TRBD2. Unmatched junction bases numbered 5, after V lost 4 bases and J lost 0 bases. Germline CDR1 MNHNS, CDR2 SASEGT. The CDR3 length is 18 residues. This CDR3 reads CASSGTSGGTSSYNEQFF. CDR3 nucleotide sequence: TGTGCCAGCAGTGGGACTAGCGGGGGGACCAGCTCCTACAATGAGCAGTTCTTC.

This rearrangement joins TRBV28 to TRBJ2-1; 7 bases are a match to TRBD1. Germline CDR1 is MDHEN and CDR2 is SYDVKM. The CDR3 is 15 amino acids. The junction had 11 bases not matched to a gene; V was cut back by 5 bases and J by 7 bases. The CDR3 loop is CASSTPYRGLNEQFF. The CDR3 DNA follows: TGTGCCAGCAGTACGCCTTACAGGGGTCTGAATGAGCAGTTCTTC.

In this sample, this clone turned up a few times. The chain couples TRBV27 to TRBJ1-1; maybe TRBD1 (5 bases). Germline lookup yields CDR1 MNHEY and CDR2 SMNVEV (reference sequence). The V and J ends lost 5 bases and 0 bases respectively, with 10 bases between them. The CDR3 has 14 residues. The CDR3, as DNA: TGTGCCAGCAGTAGGGGCCTTGTGAACACTGAAGCTTTCTTT. As protein: CASSRGLVNTEAFF.